This T cell receptor (beta chain) was recovered during a study of shared clonotypes between healthy human individuals. CD4+ cell separation produced CD45RA+ naive and CD45RA-negative memory subsets. In the study's own analysis: ImmunoSEQ output lacked quality scores and full-length reads, limiting matched filtering. Using immunoSEQ multiplex PCR, the repertoire was profiled, and TCRdb retains in-frame clones only, with some absent. V and J calls plus clone size are reproduced from that table; the DNA served to infer D and trimming. The data contain about 1.1 million clones, 70% to 80% of them singletons. The CDR3 contains 14 residues. V lost 5 bases and J lost 2, with 11 bases in between. Per the germline V gene, CDR1 is SGHTA and CDR2 is FQGNSA.

The chain uses TRBV7-2 and TRBJ2-3; D is possibly TRBD1 or TRBD2 (5 bases each). Input material: memory CD4+ T cells from PBMCs. The subset here: CD45RA-negative fraction. This TCR came from a man between 18 and 29 years old in good health. Some clones in this sample may be carry-over from other donors' samples. CDR3 nucleotide sequence: TGTGCCAGCAGCCTGGGACGGGTCACAGATACGCAGTATTTT. This sequence encodes CASSLGRVTDTQYF.